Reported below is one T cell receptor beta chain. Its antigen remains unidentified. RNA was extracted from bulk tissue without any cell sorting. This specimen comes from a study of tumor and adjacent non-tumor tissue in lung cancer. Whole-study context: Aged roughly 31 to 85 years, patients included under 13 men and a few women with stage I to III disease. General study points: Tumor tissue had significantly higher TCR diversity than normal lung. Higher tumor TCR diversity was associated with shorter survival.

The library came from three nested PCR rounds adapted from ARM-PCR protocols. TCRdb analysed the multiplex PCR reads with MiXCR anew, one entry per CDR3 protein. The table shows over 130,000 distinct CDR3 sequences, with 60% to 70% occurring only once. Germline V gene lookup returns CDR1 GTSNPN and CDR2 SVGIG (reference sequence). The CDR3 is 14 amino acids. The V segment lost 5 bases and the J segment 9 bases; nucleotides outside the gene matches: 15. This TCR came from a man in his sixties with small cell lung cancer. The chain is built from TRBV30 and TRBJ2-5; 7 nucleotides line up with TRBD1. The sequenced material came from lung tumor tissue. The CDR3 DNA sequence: TGTGCCTGGGTGCAAGACAGGGCCCAAGGGGCCCAGTACTTC. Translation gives CAWVQDRAQGAQYF.